One and the same sample provided the 27 T cell receptor beta chains below, sequenced in a study of T cell changes during pregnancy in multiple sclerosis. Sequenced by immunoSEQ multiplex PCR; TCRdb stores in-frame clones only, minus some. The sample shows tens of thousands of clones, approximately 90% of them seen only once. The sample was CD4+ T cells from peripheral blood mononuclear cells, taken in the first trimester of pregnancy. These receptors all stem from a female donor in good health, enrolled as a control in a pregnancy study.

The chain joins TRBV7-9 to TRBJ2-5, with 7 bases matching TRBD2. Germline CDR1 SEHNR, CDR2 FQNEAQ (reference sequence). The CDR3 totals 13 residues. Trimming took 5 bases from V and 5 from J; bases not matched to a gene: 5. DNA for the CDR3: TGTGCCAGCAGCCCGGGAGGTCAGGAGACCCAGTACTTC. Protein: CASSPGGQETQYF.

This chain joins TRBV7-9 and TRBJ2-2; tentatively, D is TRBD1 (6 bases). Germline lookup yields CDR1 SEHNR and CDR2 FQNEAQ (reference sequence). The CDR3 contains 14 residues. Trimming took 5 bases from V and 5 from J, leaving 12 bases between them. The CDR3 loop reads CASSPRQETGELFF. In DNA form, the CDR3 reads TGTGCCAGCAGCCCCAGACAGGAAACCGGGGAGCTGTTTTTT.

CDR3 sequence reads: CAWILDYNTGELFF. The CDR3, as DNA: TGTGCCTGGATCTTGGACTATAACACCGGGGAGCTGTTTTTT. This chain uses TRBV30 with TRBJ2-2, with D perhaps matching TRBD2 (6 bases). V gave up 4 bases and J gave up 2 bases, with 11 bases separating them. Germline-derived CDR1 and CDR2 are GTSNPN and SVGIG (reference sequence). The CDR3 extends over 14 amino acids.

The chain carries TRBV7-2 and TRBJ2-5, with 11 bases matching TRBD2. This CDR3 is 16 amino acids long. Germline loops: CDR1 SGHTA, CDR2 FQGNSA. J lost 2 bases, V lost 3 bases, and 5 bases had no gene match. The CDR3 region is CASSFTSGSWQETQYF. The CDR3 DNA sequence: TGTGCCAGCAGCTTCACTAGCGGGAGTTGGCAAGAGACCCAGTACTTC.

As regards this clone: The same CDR3 is also encoded by other DNA sequences in this sample. This chain uses TRBV27 with TRBJ1-1; 7 bases align to TRBD1. The ends lost 7 bases at V and 2 bases at J; junction bases unmatched: 7. Germline CDR1 MNHEY, CDR2 SMNVEV (reference sequence). The CDR3 totals 14 residues. The CDR3 reads CASNRQGPNTEAFF. CDR3 sequence (DNA): TGTGCCAGCAACAGACAGGGACCTAACACTGAAGCTTTCTTT.

The sample holds one count of this clone. The J gene is TRBJ2-7, the V gene TRBV9, with 7 bases aligning to TRBD2. Germline V gene lookup returns CDR1 SGDLS and CDR2 YYNGEE. The CDR3 is 12 amino acids. V trimming: 4 bases; J trimming: 6 bases; junction bases outside the gene matches: 4. CDR3 loop: CASSRRESEQYF. DNA for the CDR3: TGTGCCAGCAGCCGGCGGGAGAGCGAGCAGTACTTC.

The rearrangement links TRBV4-1 to TRBJ2-1; TRBD1 agrees at 9 bases. Germline CDR1 is MGHRA and CDR2 is YSYEKL. The V gene end was trimmed by 3 bases and the J gene end by 8 bases; junction bases not matched to a gene: 5. The CDR3 has 14 amino acids. This CDR3 is CASSHGQGIHEQFF. The DNA for the CDR3 is TGCGCCAGCAGCCATGGACAGGGGATCCATGAGCAGTTCTTC.

The chain is built from TRBV4-2 and TRBJ2-7; TRBD2 aligns across 7 bases. This CDR3 spans 12 amino acids. After removal of 2 bases from V and 7 bases from J, the junction contained 2 bases not matched to a gene. The germline V gene has CDR1 LGHNA and CDR2 YNFKEQ. CDR3 coding DNA: TGTGCCAGCAGCCAATGGGGGGGGGAGCAGTACTTC. This encodes CASSQWGGEQYF.

This chain links TRBV5-1 with TRBJ2-1; D gene ambiguous. CDR1 is SGHRS, CDR2 YFSETQ, per germline. Trimming stripped 0 bases from V and 5 bases from J, with 6 bases between. The CDR3 loop spans 13 amino acids. The CDR3 loop reads CASSLDYHNEQFF. The DNA of the CDR3 is TGCGCCAGCAGCTTGGACTACCACAATGAGCAGTTCTTC.

The gene calls are TRBV6-6 and TRBJ1-2; D not certain. The CDR3 loop spans 13 amino acids. The V end lost 6 bases, the J end lost 3 bases, and 11 bases lay between the germline ends. The germline V gene encodes CDR1 MNHNY and CDR2 SVGAGI (reference sequence). The CDR3 sequence: CASSPSLDYGYTF. Written as DNA, the CDR3 is TGTGCCAGCAGCCCCAGTCTGGACTATGGCTACACCTTC.

This chain connects TRBV7-8 to TRBJ2-1; D perhaps matches TRBD1 (6 bases). There are 15 residues in the CDR3. V lost 3 bases, J lost 0 bases, and 9 bases lay in between. Germline CDR1 reads SGHVS; CDR2 reads FQNEAQ. The CDR3 loop reads CASSFDRSSYNEQFF. The DNA for the CDR3 is TGTGCCAGCAGCTTCGACAGGTCCTCCTACAATGAGCAGTTCTTC.

This chain uses TRBV11-2 with TRBJ1-3, with 10 bases fitting TRBD1. V lost 1 base and J lost 0; bases outside the gene matches: 6. The CDR3 sequence is 18 residues long. Germline lookup yields CDR1 SGHAT and CDR2 FQNNGV. CDR3 nucleotide sequence: TGTGCCAGCAGCTTAGTCTTTGGGACAGGGGTCTCTGGAAACACCATATATTTT. It is translated as CASSLVFGTGVSGNTIYF.

CDR3 in amino acids: CASSLSAGGLETQYF. DNA of the CDR3: TGTGCCAGCAGCTTATCGGCAGGGGGCTTAGAGACCCAGTACTTC. The rearrangement uses TRBV7-9 and TRBJ2-5; 8 nucleotides line up with TRBD1. V lost 2 bases, J lost 4 bases, and 6 bases stayed unmatched. The germline V gene has CDR1 SEHNR and CDR2 FQNEAQ (reference sequence). The CDR3 loop spans 15 amino acids.

The chain links TRBV9 to TRBJ1-2, with 10 positions matching TRBD1. Germline CDR1 and CDR2: SGDLS and YYNGEE. V dropped 4 bases and J dropped 4; count of bases not matched to a gene: 7. CDR3 length: 15 residues. The CDR3 DNA follows: TGTGCCAGCAGCACAATGGGACAGGGGAGCTATGGCTACACCTTC. It encodes CASSTMGQGSYGYTF.

The chain is built from TRBV19 and TRBJ2-7; 14 nucleotides align to TRBD2. CDR1 and CDR2 (germline): LNHDA, SQIVND (reference sequence). V lost 10 bases and J lost 5; bases outside the gene matches: 13. The CDR3 contains 16 residues. As DNA, the CDR3 is TGTGCCACCCTTGGGACTAGCGGGAGAAGTTCCGACGAGCAGTACTTC. Protein: CATLGTSGRSSDEQYF. Based on the CDR3 plus reference TRBV19 and TRBJ2-7, the full variable domain is DGGITQSPKYLFRKEGQNVTLSCEQNLNHDAMYWYRQDPGQGLRLIYYSQIVNDFQKGDIAEGYSVSREKKESFPLTVTSAQKNPTAFYLCATLGTSGRSSDEQYFGPGTRLTVT.

This chain connects TRBV19 to TRBJ2-1, with 13 bases fitting TRBD2. Unmatched junction bases numbered 4, after V lost 6 bases and J lost 8 bases. Germline values: CDR1 LNHDA, CDR2 SQIVND (reference sequence). The CDR3 covers 14 residues. CDR3 nucleotides: TGTGCCAGTAGAGTAGGACTAGCGGGAGATGAGCAGTTCTTC. Its protein is CASRVGLAGDEQFF.

V is TRBV7-2 and J is TRBJ1-2; TRBD1 might be the D (6 bases). Germline assignment: CDR1 SGHTA and CDR2 FQGNSA. The CDR3 has 15 residues. Trimming cost V 3 bases and J 4 bases, with 15 bases left between them. The CDR3 spells CASSFNRVITYGYTF. In DNA form, the CDR3 reads TGTGCCAGCAGCTTCAACAGGGTTATTACCTATGGCTACACCTTC.

This chain uses TRBV5-1 with TRBJ1-5, with 10 bases lining up with TRBD1. The CDR3 covers 15 residues. Germline-derived CDR1 and CDR2 are SGHRS and YFSETQ. J gave up 6 bases and V 4 bases, and 7 bases lay outside the gene matches. The CDR3 sequence is CASSPGQGLGQPQHF. The CDR3 nucleotides read TGCGCCAGCAGCCCGGGACAGGGGTTGGGTCAGCCCCAGCATTTT.

This chain links TRBV28 with TRBJ2-2; a weak D match, TRBD2 (5 bases). Looked up from germline, CDR1 is MDHEN and CDR2 is SYDVKM. V was pared by 6 bases and J by 6 bases, with 11 bases between. This CDR3 has 13 amino acids. CDR3 residues: CASSPRGSGELFF. DNA for the CDR3: TGTGCCAGCAGCCCACGGGGTTCCGGGGAGCTGTTTTTT.

The chain links TRBV29-1 to TRBJ2-4; a possible D gene is TRBD2 (5 bases). V lost 4 bases to trimming and J lost 0 bases, with 7 bases between them. This CDR3 contains 13 residues. From germline, CDR1 is SQVTM and CDR2 ANQGSEA. CDR3 sequence: CSVGLRAKNIQYF. CDR3 nucleotide sequence: TGCAGCGTTGGACTACGAGCCAAAAACATTCAGTACTTC.

This clone has only one observation. The V call is TRBV28, the J call TRBJ1-1, with a tentative D call TRBD1 (6 bases). The CDR3 covers 13 residues. The V and J ends lost 10 bases and 0 bases respectively, with 12 bases between them. Germline V lookup: CDR1 MDHEN, CDR2 SYDVKM. CDR3 coding DNA: TGTGCCATCGAGCAGGGGTTGAACACTGAAGCTTTCTTT. Translated, it gives CAIEQGLNTEAFF.

The chain is built from TRBV4-3 and TRBJ2-5; 11 bases align to TRBD2. V lost 1 base to trimming and J lost 1 base; unmatched junction nucleotides: 2. The germline V gene encodes CDR1 LGHNA and CDR2 YSLEER. The CDR3 is made up of 16 amino acids. CDR3 coding DNA: TGCGCCAGCAGCCAAGGTAGCGGGAGGGCCCAAGAGACCCAGTACTTC. It is translated as CASSQGSGRAQETQYF.

The chain combines TRBV27 with TRBJ2-7; D perhaps matches TRBD1 (6 bases). The ends were cut back, 6 bases at V and 6 bases at J, with 12 bases in the middle. CDR1 MNHEY and CDR2 SMNVEV come from the germline V gene (reference sequence). The CDR3 has 12 residues. The CDR3 DNA reads TGTGCCAGCAGCTCAACAGGGTTCGAGCAGTACTTC. It is translated as CASSSTGFEQYF.

The chain carries TRBV7-2 and TRBJ2-5, with a weak D call TRBD1 (6 bases). CDR3 size: 14 residues. V was trimmed by 5 bases and J by 5 bases, leaving 15 bases between them. Germline V gene lookup returns CDR1 SGHTA and CDR2 FQGNSA. CDR3 nucleotide sequence: TGTGCCAGCAGCGGCAGGGGAGTATGGGAGACCCAGTACTTC. It yields the protein CASSGRGVWETQYF.

The V gene is TRBV5-1, the J gene TRBJ2-1; the match to TRBD2 covers 10 bases. CDR3 size: 16 residues. The V gene end was trimmed by 2 bases and the J gene end by 8 bases; junction bases not matched to a gene: 10. Per germline, CDR1 SGHRS and CDR2 YFSETQ. CDR3 coding DNA: TGCGCCAGCAGCTTAGGGGGGCTAGCGGGAGAGTATGAGCAGTTCTTC. Its protein product is CASSLGGLAGEYEQFF.

This clone was detected once. The chain recombines TRBV28 with TRBJ2-3, with D tentatively TRBD2 (5 bases). V lost 5 bases to trimming and J lost 11 bases, with 23 bases between them. Germline V CDR1 and CDR2: MDHEN, SYDVKM. The CDR3 length is 15 residues. The CDR3 nucleotides read TGTGCCAGCAGTCTGCGGGCCCCGTACGGATCGGAGCAGTATTTT. This codes for CASSLRAPYGSEQYF.

This clone was detected only a few times. The chain links TRBV5-4 to TRBJ1-6; a weak D match, TRBD1 (6 bases). CDR3 length equals 15 residues. V dropped 2 bases and J dropped 9 bases, with 15 bases sitting between them. The germline CDR1 and CDR2 sequences are SGHNT and YYREEE (reference sequence). In DNA, the CDR3 is TGTGCCAGCAGCTTAGGCGAGGCAGGGGTTTCACCCCTCCACTTT. Residues: CASSLGEAGVSPLHF. Looking up the rest from reference TRBV5-4 and TRBJ1-6 gives the full variable domain: ETGVTQSPTHLIKTRGQQVTLRCSSQSGHNTVSWYQQALGQGPQFIFQYYREEENGRGNFPPRFSGLQFPNYSSELNVNALELDDSALYLCASSLGEAGVSPLHFGNGTRLTVT.